Shown below are 30 T cell receptor beta chains from a single sample sequenced in a study of shared clonotypes between healthy human individuals. Sequencing used immunoSEQ multiplex PCR; TCRdb keeps in-frame clones, though not all of them. The sample lists roughly 500,000 clones, about four fifths occurring once. The sample was PBMCs. These TCRs come from a woman in her thirties or forties in good health. Some clones in this sample may be carry-over from other donors' samples.

The J gene is TRBJ2-1, the V gene TRBV9; D possibly corresponds to TRBD2 (6 bases). V was trimmed by 4 bases and J by 5 bases, leaving 16 bases between them. Germline V CDR1 and CDR2: SGDLS, YYNGEE. The CDR3 spans 15 residues. The CDR3 loop reads CASSPRTTSNNEQFF. DNA of the CDR3: TGTGCCAGCAGCCCGCGGACTACCAGCAACAATGAGCAGTTCTTC. Together with reference TRBV9 and TRBJ2-1, the CDR3 gives the full variable domain: DSGVTQTPKHLITATGQRVTLRCSPRSGDLSVYWYQQSLDQGLQFLIQYYNGEERAKGNILERFSAQQFPDLHSELNLSSLELGDSALYFCASSPRTTSNNEQFFGPGTRLTVL.

This clone was recorded at least ten times. The V gene is TRBV18, the J gene TRBJ1-1; 9 bases are shared with TRBD1. CDR1 and CDR2 (germline): KGHSH, LQKENI. J was trimmed by 5 bases and V by 1 base; bases with no gene match: 5. The CDR3 contains 15 residues. As DNA, the CDR3 is TGTGCCAGCTCACCACTGGACAGGGGTAGGACTGAAGCTTTCTTT. Protein: CASSPLDRGRTEAFF.

This clone is a singleton in its sample. This chain links TRBV10-3 with TRBJ1-4; D may be TRBD1 (6 bases). Germline V gene data show CDR1 as ENHRY and CDR2 as SYGVKD. The CDR3 is made up of 16 amino acids. With 5 bases removed from V and 2 bases from J, the gap between germline ends came to 15 bases. CDR3 nucleotides: TGTGCCATCAGTCAATCAACAGGGTCGACTAATGAAAAACTGTTTTTT. Its protein is CAISQSTGSTNEKLFF.

This chain links TRBV27 with TRBJ2-2, with D hard to call. In germline, CDR1 is MNHEY, CDR2 SMNVEV (reference sequence). Trimming took 7 bases from V and 0 from J, leaving 12 bases between them. This CDR3 region has 15 residues. As DNA, the CDR3 is TGTGCCAGCAAATCCCCCGGCGCGAACACCGGGGAGCTGTTTTTT. It translates to CASKSPGANTGELFF.

J is TRBJ2-5 and V is TRBV5-1; tentatively, D is TRBD2 (6 bases). The germline V gene has CDR1 SGHRS and CDR2 YFSETQ. The germline V and J ends were trimmed by 0 bases and 1 base, with 10 bases remaining between them. CDR3 length equals 15 residues. CDR3 DNA: TGCGCCAGCAGCTTGGGGCCTAGCGCCCAAGAGACCCAGTACTTC. Its protein is CASSLGPSAQETQYF.

V is TRBV20-1 and J is TRBJ2-2; D unresolved. The CDR3 contains 11 residues. V lost 1 base and J lost 7, with 4 bases in between. CDR1 and CDR2 (germline): DFQATT, SNEGSKA (reference sequence). The CDR3 DNA sequence: TGCAGTGCTAGAGCGATCGGGGAGCTGTTTTTT. It specifies CSARAIGELFF.

The V and J genes are TRBV5-1 and TRBJ2-1, with 10 bases matching TRBD2. The CDR3 has 15 amino acids. The ends lost 0 bases at V and 7 bases at J; junction bases unmatched: 4. CDR1 and CDR2 from the germline V gene are SGHRS and YFSETQ. CDR3 sequence (DNA): TGCGCCAGCAGCTTGGCTAGCGGGAGCGGGAATGAGCAGTTCTTC. Its protein is CASSLASGSGNEQFF. Full variable domain (missing parts from reference TRBV5-1 and TRBJ2-1): KAGVTQTPRYLIKTRGQQVTLSCSPISGHRSVSWYQQTPGQGLQFLFEYFSETQRNKGNFPGRFSGRQFSNSRSEMNVSTLELGDSALYLCASSLASGSGNEQFFGPGTRLTVL.

V is TRBV19 and J is TRBJ1-1; D remains ambiguous. Trimming removed 4 bases from V and 4 bases from J, with 13 bases in between. There are 14 residues in the CDR3. Per germline, CDR1 LNHDA and CDR2 SQIVND (reference sequence). CDR3 protein: CASSNWDRITEAFF. CDR3 DNA sequence: TGTGCCAGTAGTAATTGGGATAGGATCACTGAAGCTTTCTTT.

This clone has just a few counts. The V and J genes are TRBV9 and TRBJ1-1; weak D call: TRBD1 (6 bases). Between the trimmed V and J ends, which lost 3 bases and 0 bases, there was a span of 12 bases. CDR1 is SGDLS and CDR2 is YYNGEE in the germline V gene. The CDR3 runs to 15 residues. The CDR3 nucleotides read TGTGCCAGCAGCGCAACCGGGGGCATGAACACTGAAGCTTTCTTT. It codes for CASSATGGMNTEAFF.

This chain joins TRBV30 and TRBJ2-7; D is undetermined. The CDR3 has 11 amino acids. V shed 2 bases and J shed 6 bases, with 8 bases lying between them. Per germline, CDR1 GTSNPN and CDR2 SVGIG (reference sequence). Written as DNA, the CDR3 is TGTGCCTGGAGTTTACAAGGCGAGCAGTACTTC. As protein: CAWSLQGEQYF.

This chain connects TRBV28 to TRBJ2-2; tentative D call: TRBD1 (5 bases). The CDR3 length is 14 residues. Germline V gene sequence: CDR1 MDHEN, CDR2 SYDVKM. The germline V and J ends were trimmed by 6 bases and 1 base, with 9 bases remaining between them. Written as DNA, the CDR3 is TGTGCCAGCAGGGGTCAGGGGAACACCGGGGAGCTGTTTTTT. Translating it yields CASRGQGNTGELFF.

A few counts support this clone. The chain links TRBV6-1 to TRBJ2-2; perhaps TRBD1 as D (6 bases). The CDR3 contains 13 residues. Germline V gene sequence: CDR1 MNHNS, CDR2 SASEGT. The ends were cut back, 8 bases at V and 6 bases at J, with 13 bases in the middle. The CDR3 DNA is TGTGCCAGCTCCTACAGGGACGCCGGGGAGCTGTTTTTT. It encodes CASSYRDAGELFF.

This chain joins TRBV4-2 and TRBJ2-7; 8 nucleotides agree with TRBD2. In germline, CDR1 is LGHNA, CDR2 YNFKEQ. This CDR3 spans 14 amino acids. V was pared by 0 bases and J by 7 bases, with 5 bases of the junction left unmatched. DNA of the CDR3: TGTGCCAGCAGCCAAGAACTAGCGGCGGGAGAGCAGTACTTC. This codes for CASSQELAAGEQYF.

The chain links TRBV9 to TRBJ1-3; tentative D call: TRBD1 (6 bases). Trimming took 0 bases from V and 1 from J, leaving 14 bases between them. CDR1 and CDR2 from the germline V gene are SGDLS and YYNGEE. This CDR3 has 17 amino acids. The CDR3 loop is CASSVGGDTVSGNTIYF. CDR3 nucleotides: TGTGCCAGCAGCGTAGGTGGGGACACAGTTTCTGGAAACACCATATATTTT.

This rearrangement joins TRBV27 to TRBJ2-7; 8 positions agree with TRBD1. The CDR3 has 15 amino acids. Germline V lookup: CDR1 MNHEY, CDR2 SMNVEV (reference sequence). Trimming at V came to 5 bases and at J to 5 bases, leaving 11 bases not matched to a gene. Here the CDR3 DNA reads TGTGCCAGCAGTCCTCCGACAGGGGCGAGGAACGAGCAGTACTTC. It specifies CASSPPTGARNEQYF.

This clone was seen once. The chain employs TRBV4-1 and TRBJ2-5; the D gene is possibly TRBD2 (7 bases). The CDR3 totals 14 residues. V was shortened by 3 bases and J by 5 bases, with 13 bases between the two germline ends. Germline V CDR1 and CDR2: MGHRA, YSYEKL. The CDR3 sequence: CASSHPGGEETQYF. The CDR3 DNA reads TGCGCCAGCAGCCACCCGGGGGGCGAGGAGACCCAGTACTTC.

As for this clone: The likely explanation is a read error, given a far larger clone one base away. The sample contains more than one DNA sequence encoding this CDR3. The chain couples TRBV11-2 to TRBJ2-7; 7 nucleotides match TRBD1. From germline, CDR1 is SGHAT and CDR2 FQNNGV. The CDR3 contains 15 residues. DNA for the CDR3: TGTGCCAGCAGTTTAGTAGGGGGCAGGTTGTACGAGCAGTACTTC. It encodes CASSLVGGRLYEQYF.

The V call is TRBV6-1, the J call TRBJ2-3, with D unclear. The germline CDR1 and CDR2 sequences are MNHNS and SASEGT. The germline V and J ends were trimmed by 11 bases and 1 base, with 7 bases remaining between them. There are 11 residues in the CDR3. The CDR3 nucleotides read TGTGCCGCCACGGGCACAGATACGCAGTATTTT. It yields the protein CAATGTDTQYF.

The chain uses TRBV9 and TRBJ2-3; 14 bases agree with TRBD2. Germline V gene lookup returns CDR1 SGDLS and CDR2 YYNGEE. The CDR3 spans 14 residues. V shed 3 bases and J 14 bases; nucleotides not matched to a gene: 8. The CDR3 bases are TGTGCCAGCAGCGCCGGACTAGCGGGAGGACTTTGGTATTTT. Translated: CASSAGLAGGLWYF.

The chain uses TRBV2 and TRBJ2-5, with 7 bases identical to TRBD1. This CDR3 has 13 amino acids. CDR1 and CDR2 (germline): SNHLY, FYNNEI. V dropped 5 bases and J dropped 2; count of bases not matched to a gene: 2. The CDR3 nucleotides read TGTGCCAGCAGTTGGGACAGACAAGAGACCCAGTACTTC. Amino acids: CASSWDRQETQYF. The full variable domain, with the rest looked up from reference TRBV2 and TRBJ2-5, is EPEVTQTPSHQVTQMGQEVILRCVPISNHLYFYWYRQILGQKVEFLVSFYNNEISEKSEIFDDQFSVERPDGSNFTLKIRSTKLEDSAMYFCASSWDRQETQYFGPGTRLLVL.

This chain links TRBV7-9 with TRBJ2-7; 8 bases map to TRBD2. The germline V gene has CDR1 SEHNR and CDR2 FQNEAQ (reference sequence). There are 19 residues in the CDR3. With V trimmed by 5 bases and J by 5 bases, 23 bases remained unmatched. The CDR3, as DNA: TGTGCCAGCAGCACGGGGGGGTGGCGGGGTAAAAAAGGTCGGGACGAGCAGTACTTC. Amino acid sequence: CASSTGGWRGKKGRDEQYF.

This clone was observed a single time. V usage is TRBV4-2 and J usage is TRBJ2-5, with 10 nucleotides matching TRBD2. Germline V gene sequence: CDR1 LGHNA, CDR2 YNFKEQ. V shed 0 bases and J 1 base; nucleotides not matched to a gene: 14. The CDR3 has 20 residues. CDR3 protein: CASSQDPPFGLADSQETQYF. In DNA, the CDR3 is TGTGCCAGCAGCCAAGATCCCCCCTTTGGACTAGCGGACTCCCAAGAGACCCAGTACTTC.

This clone has a single count. The CDR3 sequence is CASSPPTGDSGTGELFF. CDR3 coding DNA: TGTGCCAGCAGTCCCCCGACAGGGGATTCGGGCACCGGGGAGCTGTTTTTT. The chain links TRBV28 to TRBJ2-2; 8 positions match TRBD1. Germline V lookup: CDR1 MDHEN, CDR2 SYDVKM. The CDR3 has 17 residues. The ends lost 5 bases at V and 4 bases at J; junction bases unmatched: 12.

This clone was seen only a few times. The chain links TRBV15 to TRBJ2-7; maybe TRBD1 (5 bases). The CDR3 spans 13 residues. Trimming removed 0 bases at V and 6 bases at J, with 9 bases between. Germline assignment: CDR1 LNHNV and CDR2 YYDKDF (reference sequence). CDR3 DNA sequence: TGTGCCACCAGCAGAGAGGTCAGGGCCGAGCAGTACTTC. Protein sequence: CATSREVRAEQYF.

The gene calls are TRBV7-9 and TRBJ2-1; TRBD2 is a possible D gene (5 bases). Germline CDR1 reads SEHNR; CDR2 reads FQNEAQ (reference sequence). Trimming shortened V by 5 bases and J by 2 bases, and 10 bases separated the two germline ends. CDR3 length: 14 residues. CDR3 sequence reads: CASSTRGPYNEQFF. The CDR3 nucleotides are TGTGCCAGCAGCACACGAGGGCCCTACAATGAGCAGTTCTTC.

This chain connects TRBV19 to TRBJ2-1; 7 positions agree with TRBD1. Per germline, CDR1 LNHDA and CDR2 SQIVND (reference sequence). This CDR3 spans 15 amino acids. The ends lost 7 bases at V and 4 bases at J; junction bases unmatched: 10. The CDR3, as DNA: TGTGCCAGTACCCCAGGGGGATGGGTGTACAATGAGCAGTTCTTC. This codes for CASTPGGWVYNEQFF.

The chain has TRBV6-1 and TRBJ2-7, with D unclear. The V end lost 6 bases, the J end lost 2 bases, and 8 bases lay between the germline ends. This CDR3 is 12 amino acids long. CDR1 MNHNS and CDR2 SASEGT come from the germline V gene. The CDR3 sequence: CASSEWAYEQYF. In nucleotides, the CDR3 is TGTGCCAGCAGCGAGTGGGCCTACGAGCAGTACTTC.

This clone was counted between two and nine times. The CDR3 sequence: CASSLGPGQPSVPGELFF. The CDR3 region has the DNA TGTGCCAGCAGCTTAGGGCCGGGACAGCCGTCGGTACCCGGGGAGCTGTTTTTT. This rearrangement joins TRBV7-6 to TRBJ2-2, with 7 bases matching TRBD1. The CDR3 sequence is 18 residues long. The germline V gene has CDR1 SGHVS and CDR2 FNYEAQ. V was pared by 1 base and J by 6 bases, with 14 bases of the junction left unmatched.

The V call is TRBV5-6, the J call TRBJ2-1, with D uncertain. With 0 bases removed from V and 7 bases from J, the gap between germline ends came to 5 bases. This CDR3 comprises 12 residues. The germline V gene encodes CDR1 SGHDT and CDR2 YYEEEE. CDR3 region: CASSLEGNEQFF. The CDR3 DNA reads TGTGCCAGCAGCTTGGAGGGTAATGAGCAGTTCTTC.

This rearrangement joins TRBV10-3 to TRBJ1-3; 7 nucleotides agree with TRBD1. The CDR3 extends over 17 amino acids. V gave up 6 bases and J gave up 4 bases; unmatched junction bases: 15. Germline assignment: CDR1 ENHRY and CDR2 SYGVKD. The CDR3: CAISGQEAGVAGNTIYF. CDR3 in DNA: TGTGCCATCAGCGGACAGGAGGCCGGGGTTGCGGGAAACACCATATATTTT.